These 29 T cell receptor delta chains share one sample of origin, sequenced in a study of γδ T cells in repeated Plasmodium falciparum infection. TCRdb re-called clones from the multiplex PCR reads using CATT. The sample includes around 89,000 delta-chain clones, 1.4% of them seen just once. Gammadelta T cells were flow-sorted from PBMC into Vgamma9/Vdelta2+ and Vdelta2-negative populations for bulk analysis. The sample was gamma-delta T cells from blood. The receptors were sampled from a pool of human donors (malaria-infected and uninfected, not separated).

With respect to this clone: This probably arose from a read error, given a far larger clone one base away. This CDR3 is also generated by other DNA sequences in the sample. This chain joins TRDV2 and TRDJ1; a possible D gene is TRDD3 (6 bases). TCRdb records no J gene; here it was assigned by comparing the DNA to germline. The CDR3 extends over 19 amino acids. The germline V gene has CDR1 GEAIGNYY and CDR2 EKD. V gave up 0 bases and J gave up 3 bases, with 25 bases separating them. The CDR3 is CACDTVGLEGGIRADKLIF. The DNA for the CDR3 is TGTGCCTGTGACACCGTCGGCCTCGAGGGCGGGATAAGGGCCGATAAACTCATCTTT.

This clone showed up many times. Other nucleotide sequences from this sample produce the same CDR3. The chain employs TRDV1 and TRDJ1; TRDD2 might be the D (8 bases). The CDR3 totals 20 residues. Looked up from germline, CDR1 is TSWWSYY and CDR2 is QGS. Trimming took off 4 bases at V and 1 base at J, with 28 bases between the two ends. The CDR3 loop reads CALGVFLRGIPLFFTDKLIF. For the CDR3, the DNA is TGTGCTCTTGGGGTCTTCCTACGGGGGATTCCCCTTTTTTTCACCGATAAACTCATCTTT.

In DNA form, the CDR3 reads TGTGCTCTTGGGGAACCTTTTACCTTCCTACGTAATTGGGGGATAGAGCCCGATAAACTCATCTTT. Translated: CALGEPFTFLRNWGIEPDKLIF. The J gene is TRDJ1, the V gene TRDV1; D tentatively fits TRDD2 or TRDD3 (9 bases each). Germline matching of the DNA provided the J gene here, since TCRdb leaves it blank. The CDR3 spans 22 residues. Germline-derived CDR1 and CDR2 are TSWWSYY and QGS. The V end lost 1 base, the J end lost 3 bases, and 33 bases lay between the germline ends.

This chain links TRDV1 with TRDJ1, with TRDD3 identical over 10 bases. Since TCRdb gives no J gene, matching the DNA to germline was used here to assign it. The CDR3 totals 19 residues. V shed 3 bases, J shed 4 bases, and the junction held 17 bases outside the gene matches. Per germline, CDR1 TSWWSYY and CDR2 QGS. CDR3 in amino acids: CALGDRRGIRRMRGDKLIF. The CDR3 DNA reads TGTGCTCTTGGGGATAGACGGGGGATACGAAGGATGAGAGGCGATAAACTCATCTTT.

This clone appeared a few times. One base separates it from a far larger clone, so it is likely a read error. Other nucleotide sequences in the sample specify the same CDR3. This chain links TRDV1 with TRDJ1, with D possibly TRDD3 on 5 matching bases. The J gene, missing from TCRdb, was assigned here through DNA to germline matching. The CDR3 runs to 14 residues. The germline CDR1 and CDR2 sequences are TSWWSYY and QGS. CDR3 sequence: CALGELAPERELIF. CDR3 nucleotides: TGTGCCCTTGGGGAACTGGCTCCTGAGCGGGAACTCATCTTT.

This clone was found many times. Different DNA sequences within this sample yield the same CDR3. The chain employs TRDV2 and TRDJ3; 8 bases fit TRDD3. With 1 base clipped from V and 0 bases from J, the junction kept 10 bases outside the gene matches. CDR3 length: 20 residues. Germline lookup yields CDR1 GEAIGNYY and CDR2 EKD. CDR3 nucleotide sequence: TGTGCCTGTGACACTGGGGATACCCCCCTATTCTCCTGGGACACCCGACAGATGTTTTTC. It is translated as CACDTGDTPLFSWDTRQMFF.

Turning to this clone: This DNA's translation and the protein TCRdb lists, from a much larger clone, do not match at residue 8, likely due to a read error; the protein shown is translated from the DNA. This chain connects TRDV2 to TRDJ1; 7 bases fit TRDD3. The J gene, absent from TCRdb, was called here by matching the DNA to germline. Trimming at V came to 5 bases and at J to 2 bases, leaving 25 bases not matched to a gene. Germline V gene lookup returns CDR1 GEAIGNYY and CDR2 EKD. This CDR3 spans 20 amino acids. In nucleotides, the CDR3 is TGTGCCTGTGCGTCTCGGTGGGCACCTCTGGGGATAGGACCGACCGATAAACTCATCTTT. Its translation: CACASRWAPLGIGPTDKLIF.

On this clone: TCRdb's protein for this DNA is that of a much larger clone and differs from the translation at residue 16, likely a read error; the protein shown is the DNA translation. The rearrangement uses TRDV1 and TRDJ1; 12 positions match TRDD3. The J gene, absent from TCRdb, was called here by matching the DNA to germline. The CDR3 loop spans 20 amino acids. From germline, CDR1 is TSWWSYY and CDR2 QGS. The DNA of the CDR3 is TGTGCCATGGCGTGTTCTTCAACATTACTGGGGGATACTCTGTCCGGTAAACTCATCTTT. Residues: CAMACSSTLLGDTLSGKLIF.

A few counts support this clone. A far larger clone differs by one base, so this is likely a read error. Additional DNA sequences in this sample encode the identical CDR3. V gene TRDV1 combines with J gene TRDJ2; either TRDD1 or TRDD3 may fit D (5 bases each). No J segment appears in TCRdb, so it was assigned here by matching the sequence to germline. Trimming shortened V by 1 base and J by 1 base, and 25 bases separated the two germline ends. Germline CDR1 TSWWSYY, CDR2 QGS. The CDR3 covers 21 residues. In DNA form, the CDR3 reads TGTGCTCTTGGGGAACGTTTCGGGGAAATTCGGGGCGACTATTTGACAGCACAACTCTTCTTT. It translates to CALGERFGEIRGDYLTAQLFF.

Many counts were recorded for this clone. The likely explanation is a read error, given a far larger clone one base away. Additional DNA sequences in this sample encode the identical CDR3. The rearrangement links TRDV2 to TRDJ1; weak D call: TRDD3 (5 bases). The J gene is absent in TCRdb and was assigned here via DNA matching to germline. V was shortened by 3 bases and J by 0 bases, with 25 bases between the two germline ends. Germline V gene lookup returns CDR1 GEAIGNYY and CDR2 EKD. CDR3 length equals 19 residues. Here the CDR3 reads CACDRLGATRDTNTDKLIF. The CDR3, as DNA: TGTGCCTGTGACCGCCTCGGGGCAACGCGCGATACAAACACCGATAAACTCATCTTT.

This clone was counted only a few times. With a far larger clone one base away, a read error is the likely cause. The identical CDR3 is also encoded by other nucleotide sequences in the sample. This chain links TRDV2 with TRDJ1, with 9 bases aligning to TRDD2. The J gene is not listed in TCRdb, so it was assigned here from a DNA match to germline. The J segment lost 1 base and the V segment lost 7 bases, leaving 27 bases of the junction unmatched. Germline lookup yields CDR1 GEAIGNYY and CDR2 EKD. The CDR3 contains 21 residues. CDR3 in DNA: TGTGCCTGCGACGGGGGCCTTCCTACTCTTCGGGGCCCATGGTCCACCGATAAACTCATCTTT. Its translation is CACDGGLPTLRGPWSTDKLIF.

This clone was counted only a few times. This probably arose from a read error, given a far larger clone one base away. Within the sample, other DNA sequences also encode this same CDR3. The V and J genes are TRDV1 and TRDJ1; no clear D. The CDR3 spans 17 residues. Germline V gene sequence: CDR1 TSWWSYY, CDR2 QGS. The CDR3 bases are TGCGCTCTTGGGAAGGGAATTTTAACTTTGTACACCGATAAACTCATCTTT. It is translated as CALGKGILTLYTDKLIF.

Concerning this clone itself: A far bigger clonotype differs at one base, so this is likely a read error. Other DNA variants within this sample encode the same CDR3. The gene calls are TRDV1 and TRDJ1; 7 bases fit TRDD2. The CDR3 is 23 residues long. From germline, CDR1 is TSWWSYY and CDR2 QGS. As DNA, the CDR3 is TGTGCTCTTGGGGACCGGCCTTCCTTCTACGTACTAGTTTCCTTACTGTACACCGATAAACTCATCTTC. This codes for CALGDRPSFYVLVSLLYTDKLIF.

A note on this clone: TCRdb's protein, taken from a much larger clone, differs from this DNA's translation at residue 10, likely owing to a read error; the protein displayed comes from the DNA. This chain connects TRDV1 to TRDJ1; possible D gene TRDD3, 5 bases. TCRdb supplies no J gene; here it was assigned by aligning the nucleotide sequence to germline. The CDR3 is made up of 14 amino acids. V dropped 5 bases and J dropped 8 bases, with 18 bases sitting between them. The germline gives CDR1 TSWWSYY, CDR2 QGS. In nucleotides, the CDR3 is TGTGCTCTTGGGATACGCCCCCCCGGCTACAAACTCATCTTT. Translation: CALGIRPPGYKLIF.

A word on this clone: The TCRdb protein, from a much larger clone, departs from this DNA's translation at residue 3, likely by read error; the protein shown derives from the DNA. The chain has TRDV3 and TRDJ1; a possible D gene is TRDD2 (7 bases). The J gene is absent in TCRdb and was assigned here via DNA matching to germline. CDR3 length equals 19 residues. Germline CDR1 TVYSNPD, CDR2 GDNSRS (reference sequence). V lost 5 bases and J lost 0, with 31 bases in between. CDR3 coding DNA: TGTGCCCTCCCCCTTCCTTTTGCGGGGGAAACTCCTTACACCGATAAACTCATCTTT. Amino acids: CALPLPFAGETPYTDKLIF.

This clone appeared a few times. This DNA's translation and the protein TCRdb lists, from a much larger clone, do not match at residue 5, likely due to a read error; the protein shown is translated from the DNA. CDR3 sequence reads: CACDAVRGWGIRRYTDKLIF. The CDR3, as DNA: TGTGCCTGTGACGCCGTCCGCGGCTGGGGGATACGAAGGTACACCGATAAACTCATCTTT. This sequence joins TRDV2 and TRDJ1, with TRDD3 matching 12 bases. TCRdb records no J gene; here it was assigned by comparing the DNA to germline. CDR3 length: 20 residues. V was clipped by 3 bases and J by 0 bases; unmatched bases: 16. Germline V gene data show CDR1 as GEAIGNYY and CDR2 as EKD.

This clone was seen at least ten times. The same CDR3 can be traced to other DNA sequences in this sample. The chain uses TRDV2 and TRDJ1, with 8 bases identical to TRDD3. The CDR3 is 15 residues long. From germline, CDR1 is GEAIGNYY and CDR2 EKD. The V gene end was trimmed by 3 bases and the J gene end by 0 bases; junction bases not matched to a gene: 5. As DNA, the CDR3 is TGTGCCTGTGACGTCCTGGGGGAACACACCGATAAACTCATCTTT. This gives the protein CACDVLGEHTDKLIF.

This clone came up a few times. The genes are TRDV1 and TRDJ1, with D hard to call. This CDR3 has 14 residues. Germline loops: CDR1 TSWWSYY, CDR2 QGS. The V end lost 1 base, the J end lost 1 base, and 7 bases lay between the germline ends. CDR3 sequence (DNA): TGTGCTCTTGGGGAACGGCGCGGCACCGATAAACTCATCTTT. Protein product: CALGERRGTDKLIF.

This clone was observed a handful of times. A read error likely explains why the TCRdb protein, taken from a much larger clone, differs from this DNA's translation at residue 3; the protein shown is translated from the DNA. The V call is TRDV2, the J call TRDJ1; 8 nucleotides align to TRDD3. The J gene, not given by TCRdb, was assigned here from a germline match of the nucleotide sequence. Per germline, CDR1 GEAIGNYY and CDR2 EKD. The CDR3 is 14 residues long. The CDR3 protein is CAYDPLGGTDKLIF. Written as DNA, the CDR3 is TGTGCCTATGACCCACTGGGGGGTACCGATAAACTCATCTTT.

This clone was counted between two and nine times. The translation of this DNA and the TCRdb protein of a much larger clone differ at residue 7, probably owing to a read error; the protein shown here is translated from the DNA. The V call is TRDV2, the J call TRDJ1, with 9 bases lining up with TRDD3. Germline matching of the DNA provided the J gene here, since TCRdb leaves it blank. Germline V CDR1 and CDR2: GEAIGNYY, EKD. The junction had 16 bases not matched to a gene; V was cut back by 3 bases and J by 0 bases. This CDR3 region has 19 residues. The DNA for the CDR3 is TGTGCCTGTGACTCATTACCGGGGGATACTGGTTCGTACACCGATAAACTCATCTTT. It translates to CACDSLPGDTGSYTDKLIF.

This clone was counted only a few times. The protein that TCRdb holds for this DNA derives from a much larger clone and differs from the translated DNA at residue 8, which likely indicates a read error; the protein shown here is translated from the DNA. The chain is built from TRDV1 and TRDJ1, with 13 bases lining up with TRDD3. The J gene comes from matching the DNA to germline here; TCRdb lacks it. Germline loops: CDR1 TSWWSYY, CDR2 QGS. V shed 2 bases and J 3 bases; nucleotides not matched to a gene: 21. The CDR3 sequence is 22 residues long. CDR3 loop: CALGERLAPRVTGGYASDKLIF. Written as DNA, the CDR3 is TGTGCTCTTGGGGAAAGACTCGCCCCTCGGGTTACTGGGGGATACGCGTCCGATAAACTCATCTTT.

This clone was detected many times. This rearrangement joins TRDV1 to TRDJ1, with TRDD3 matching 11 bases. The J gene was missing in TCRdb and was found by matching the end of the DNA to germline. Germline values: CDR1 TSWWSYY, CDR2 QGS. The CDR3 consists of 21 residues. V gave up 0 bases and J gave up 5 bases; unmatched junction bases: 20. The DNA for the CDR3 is TGTGCTCTTGGGGAACTTAGTGGTTACTGGGGGATAAGGACAGTATGGGATAAACTCATCTTT. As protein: CALGELSGYWGIRTVWDKLIF.

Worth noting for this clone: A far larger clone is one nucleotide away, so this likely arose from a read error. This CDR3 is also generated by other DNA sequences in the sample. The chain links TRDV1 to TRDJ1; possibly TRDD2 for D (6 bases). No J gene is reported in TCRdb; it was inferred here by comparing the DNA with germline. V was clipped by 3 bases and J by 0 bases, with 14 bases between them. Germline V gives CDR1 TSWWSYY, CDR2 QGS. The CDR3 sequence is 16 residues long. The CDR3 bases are TGTGCTCTTGGGGATAACCTTCCCCCGGACACCGATAAACTCATCTTT. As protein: CALGDNLPPDTDKLIF.

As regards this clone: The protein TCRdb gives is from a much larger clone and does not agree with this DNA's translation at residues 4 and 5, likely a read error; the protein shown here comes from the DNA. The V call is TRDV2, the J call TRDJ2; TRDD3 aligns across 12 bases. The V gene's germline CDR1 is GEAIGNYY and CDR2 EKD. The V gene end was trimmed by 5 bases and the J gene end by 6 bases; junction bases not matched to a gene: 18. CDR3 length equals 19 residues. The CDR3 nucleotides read TGTGCCTGTGGCCACTGGGGGATACCATTTGGAGGGTGGTCAGCACAACTCTTCTTT. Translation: CACGHWGIPFGGWSAQLFF.

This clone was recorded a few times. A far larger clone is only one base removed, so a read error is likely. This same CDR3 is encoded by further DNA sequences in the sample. CDR3 DNA: TGTGCTCTTGGGGAACTCCTACGTGTCTCGGACTGGGGAGATACGAGGACCGATAAACTCATCTTT. Protein: CALGELLRVSDWGDTRTDKLIF. The chain carries TRDV1 and TRDJ1, with TRDD3 matching 7 bases. The J gene, not given by TCRdb, was assigned here from a germline match of the nucleotide sequence. Looked up from germline, CDR1 is TSWWSYY and CDR2 is QGS. This CDR3 region has 22 residues. The V gene end was trimmed by 0 bases and the J gene end by 2 bases; junction bases not matched to a gene: 24.

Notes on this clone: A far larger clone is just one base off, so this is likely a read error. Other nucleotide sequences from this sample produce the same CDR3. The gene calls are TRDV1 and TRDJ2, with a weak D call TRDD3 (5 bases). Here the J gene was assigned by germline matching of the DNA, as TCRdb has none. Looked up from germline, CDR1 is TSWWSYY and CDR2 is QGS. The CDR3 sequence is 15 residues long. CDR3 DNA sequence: TGCGCTCTTGGGGCCCAGCACGCTTTGACAGCACAACTCTTCTTT. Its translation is CALGAQHALTAQLFF.

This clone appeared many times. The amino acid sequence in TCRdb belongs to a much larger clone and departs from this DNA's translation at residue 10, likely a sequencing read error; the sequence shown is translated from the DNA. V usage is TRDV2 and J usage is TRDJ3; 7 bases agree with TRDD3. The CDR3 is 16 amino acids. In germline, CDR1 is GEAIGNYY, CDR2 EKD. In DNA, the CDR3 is TGTGCCTGTGACTGGGGGAGCTCCTGGTACACCCGACAGATGTTTTTC. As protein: CACDWGSSWYTRQMFF.

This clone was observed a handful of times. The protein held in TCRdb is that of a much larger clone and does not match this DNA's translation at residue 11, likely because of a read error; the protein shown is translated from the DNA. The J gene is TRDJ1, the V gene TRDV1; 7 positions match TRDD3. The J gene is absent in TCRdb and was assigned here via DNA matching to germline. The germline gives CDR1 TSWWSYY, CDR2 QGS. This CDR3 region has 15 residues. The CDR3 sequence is CALGRRRWGTGKLIF. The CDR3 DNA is TGTGCTCTTGGGCGTCGCCGTTGGGGGACCGGTAAACTCATCTTT.

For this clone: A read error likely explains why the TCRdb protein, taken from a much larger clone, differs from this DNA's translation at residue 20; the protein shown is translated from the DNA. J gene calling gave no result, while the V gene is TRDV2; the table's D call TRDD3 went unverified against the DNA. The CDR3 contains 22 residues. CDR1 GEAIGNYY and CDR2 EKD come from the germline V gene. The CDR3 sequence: CACDTVSLGETNGVWDTRQIFF. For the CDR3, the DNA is TGTGCCTGTGACACCGTGTCCCTGGGGGAGACAAACGGGGTCTGGGACACCCGACAGATATTTTTC.